This paragraph covers one T cell receptor beta chain sequence. Its antigen is currently unknown. These data originate in a study of cytomegalovirus exposure and HLA in healthy donors. Whole-study results and caveats: Most TCRs appeared rarely, but some public TCRs recurred in many donors.

The V gene's germline CDR1 is SGHRS and CDR2 YFSETQ. The CDR3 loop spans 13 amino acids. V lost 6 bases, J lost 5 bases, and 14 bases lay in between. This PCR relied on a set of 60 Vbeta primers and 13 Jbeta primers. Measured with immunoSEQ multiplex PCR; TCRdb has only the in-frame clones, and not every one. The sample yields over 80,000 clones, around 80% seen once. The V gene is TRBV5-1, the J gene TRBJ1-1; D is uncertain. The clonotype originates from a man aged 35 to 55 in good health and CMV-seropositive. Sequencing was done on a sample of PBMCs. The CDR3 sequence: CASNGGLGTEAFF. The CDR3 coding sequence is TGCGCCAGCAATGGCGGGTTGGGGACTGAAGCTTTCTTT.